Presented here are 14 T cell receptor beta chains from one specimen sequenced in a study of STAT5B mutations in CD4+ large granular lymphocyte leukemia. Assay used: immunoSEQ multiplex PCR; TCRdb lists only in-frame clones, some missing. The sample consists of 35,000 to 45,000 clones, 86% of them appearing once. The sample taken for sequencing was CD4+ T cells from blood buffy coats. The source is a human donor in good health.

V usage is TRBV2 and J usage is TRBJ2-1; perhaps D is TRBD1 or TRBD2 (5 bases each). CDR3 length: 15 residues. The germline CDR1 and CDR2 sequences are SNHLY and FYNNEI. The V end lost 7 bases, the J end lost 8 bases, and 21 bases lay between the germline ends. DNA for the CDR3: TGTGCCAGCAAGTGGGAACTGAGGGGTTTGGATGAGCAGTTCTTC. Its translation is CASKWELRGLDEQFF.

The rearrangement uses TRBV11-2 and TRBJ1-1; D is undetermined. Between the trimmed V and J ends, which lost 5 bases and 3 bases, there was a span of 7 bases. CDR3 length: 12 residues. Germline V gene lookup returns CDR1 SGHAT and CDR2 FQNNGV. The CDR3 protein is CASSPAYTEAFF. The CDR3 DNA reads TGTGCCAGCAGCCCAGCGTACACTGAAGCTTTCTTT. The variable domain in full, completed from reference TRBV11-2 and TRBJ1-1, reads EAGVAQSPRYKIIEKRQSVAFWCNPISGHATLYWYQQILGQGPKLLIQFQNNGVVDDSQLPKDRFSAERLKGVDSTLKIQPAKLEDSAVYLCASSPAYTEAFFGQGTRLTVV.

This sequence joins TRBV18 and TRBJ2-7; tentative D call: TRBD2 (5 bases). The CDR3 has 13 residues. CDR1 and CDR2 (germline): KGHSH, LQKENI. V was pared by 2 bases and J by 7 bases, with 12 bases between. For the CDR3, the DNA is TGTGCCAGCTCACCAAGCGGCCTAGCAGAGCAGTACTTC. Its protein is CASSPSGLAEQYF.

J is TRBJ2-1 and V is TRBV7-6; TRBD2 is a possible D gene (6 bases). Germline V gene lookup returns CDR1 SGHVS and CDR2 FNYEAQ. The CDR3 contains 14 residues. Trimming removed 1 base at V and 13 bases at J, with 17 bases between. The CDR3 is CASSLGGVAVIQFF. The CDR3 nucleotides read TGTGCCAGCAGCTTAGGTGGAGTAGCGGTAATCCAGTTCTTC.

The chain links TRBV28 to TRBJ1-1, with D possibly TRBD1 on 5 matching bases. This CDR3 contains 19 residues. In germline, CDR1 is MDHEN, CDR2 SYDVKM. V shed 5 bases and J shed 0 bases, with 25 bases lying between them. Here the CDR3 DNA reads TGTGCCAGCAGTCCCCCCTTAGGGGTAAGCATAAAATTGAACACTGAAGCTTTCTTT. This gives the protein CASSPPLGVSIKLNTEAFF.

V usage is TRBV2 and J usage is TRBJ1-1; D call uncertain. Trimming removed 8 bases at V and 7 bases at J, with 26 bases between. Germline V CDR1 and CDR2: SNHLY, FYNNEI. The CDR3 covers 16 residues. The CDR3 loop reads CASRTFGEVNPHEAFF. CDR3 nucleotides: TGTGCCAGCCGCACCTTCGGGGAAGTTAACCCGCATGAAGCTTTCTTT.

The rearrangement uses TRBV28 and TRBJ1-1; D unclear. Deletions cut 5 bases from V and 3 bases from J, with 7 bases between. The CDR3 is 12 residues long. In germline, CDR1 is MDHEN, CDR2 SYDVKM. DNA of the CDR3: TGTGCCAGCAGTCTAGACTACACTGAAGCTTTCTTT. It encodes CASSLDYTEAFF.

The CDR3: CASSRLTSTDTQYF. DNA for the CDR3: TGTGCCAGCAGTAGACTAACTAGCACAGATACGCAGTATTTT. The chain links TRBV2 to TRBJ2-3; D perhaps matches TRBD2 (5 bases). This CDR3 contains 14 residues. CDR1 is SNHLY and CDR2 is FYNNEI in the germline V gene. The V gene lost 5 bases and the J gene lost 0 bases, with 9 bases spanning the gap.

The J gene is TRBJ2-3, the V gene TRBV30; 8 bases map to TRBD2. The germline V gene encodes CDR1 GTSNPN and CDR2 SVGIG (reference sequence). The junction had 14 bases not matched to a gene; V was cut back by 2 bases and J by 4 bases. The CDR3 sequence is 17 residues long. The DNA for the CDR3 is TGTGCCTGGAGTCCGATGGGGGCGGGAGGTTCTTCAGATACGCAGTATTTT. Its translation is CAWSPMGAGGSSDTQYF. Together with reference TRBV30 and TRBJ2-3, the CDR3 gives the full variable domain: SQTIHQWPATLVQPVGSPLSLECTVEGTSNPNLYWYRQAAGRGLQLLFYSVGIGQISSEVPQNLSASRPQDRQFILSSKKLLLSDSGFYLCAWSPMGAGGSSDTQYFGPGTRLTVL.

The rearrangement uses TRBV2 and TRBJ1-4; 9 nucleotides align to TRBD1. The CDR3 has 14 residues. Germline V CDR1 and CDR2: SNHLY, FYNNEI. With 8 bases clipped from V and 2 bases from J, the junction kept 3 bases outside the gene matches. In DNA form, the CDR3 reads TGTGCCAGCGCTGGACAGGGGACTAATGAAAAACTGTTTTTT. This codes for CASAGQGTNEKLFF. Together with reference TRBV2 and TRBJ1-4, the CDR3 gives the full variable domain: EPEVTQTPSHQVTQMGQEVILRCVPISNHLYFYWYRQILGQKVEFLVSFYNNEISEKSEIFDDQFSVERPDGSNFTLKIRSTKLEDSAMYFCASAGQGTNEKLFFGSGTQLSVL.

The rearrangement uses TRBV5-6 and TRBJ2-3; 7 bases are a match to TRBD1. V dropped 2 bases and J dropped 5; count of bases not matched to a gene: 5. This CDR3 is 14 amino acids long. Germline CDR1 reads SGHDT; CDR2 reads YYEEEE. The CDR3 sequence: CASSLRTGIDTQYF. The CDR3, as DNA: TGTGCCAGCAGCTTAAGGACAGGCATAGATACGCAGTATTTT. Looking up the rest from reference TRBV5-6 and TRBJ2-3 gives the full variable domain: DAGVTQSPTHLIKTRGQQVTLRCSPKSGHDTVSWYQQALGQGPQFIFQYYEEEERQRGNFPDRFSGHQFPNYSSELNVNALLLGDSALYLCASSLRTGIDTQYFGPGTRLTVL.

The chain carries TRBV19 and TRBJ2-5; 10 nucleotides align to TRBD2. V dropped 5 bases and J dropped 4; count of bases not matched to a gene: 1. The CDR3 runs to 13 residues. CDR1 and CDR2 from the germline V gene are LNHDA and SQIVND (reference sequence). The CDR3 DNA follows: TGTGCCAGTAGTCTAGCGGGAGCAGAGACCCAGTACTTC. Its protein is CASSLAGAETQYF.

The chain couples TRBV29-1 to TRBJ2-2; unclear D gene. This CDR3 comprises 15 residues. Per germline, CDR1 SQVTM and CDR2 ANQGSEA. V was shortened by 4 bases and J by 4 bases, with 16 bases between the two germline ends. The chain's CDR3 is CSVVVGSSGTGELFF. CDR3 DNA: TGCAGCGTTGTGGTCGGCAGTTCGGGCACCGGGGAGCTGTTTTTT.

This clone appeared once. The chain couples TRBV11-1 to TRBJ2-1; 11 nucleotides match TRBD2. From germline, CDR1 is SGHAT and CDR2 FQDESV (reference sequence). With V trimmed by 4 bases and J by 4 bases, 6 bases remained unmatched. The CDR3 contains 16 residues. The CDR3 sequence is CASSSRGTSGYNEQFF. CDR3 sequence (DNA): TGTGCCAGCAGCTCACGCGGGACTAGCGGTTACAATGAGCAGTTCTTC.